This T cell receptor (beta chain) appears in the sequencing data of a study of blood T cell repertoires in COVID-19. Study context: Samples taken during acute and convalescent COVID-19 were collected in the United States, Italy and Spain.

The germline V and J ends were trimmed by 5 bases and 5 bases, with 7 bases remaining between them. The CDR3 has 12 residues. From germline, CDR1 is SNHLY and CDR2 FYNNEI. Method: immunoSEQ multiplex PCR; TCRdb's copy keeps in-frame clones and lacks some. The profile shows a few hundred thousand clones, roughly 87% of them singletons. J is TRBJ1-5 and V is TRBV2; D is undetermined. The sequence was collected from a woman aged 30 to 39 who had recovered from COVID-19. The source material was PBMCs or T cells enriched from blood (not recorded which). The CDR3 sequence: CASSTPDQPQHF. The CDR3 DNA follows: TGTGCCAGCAGTACCCCGGATCAGCCCCAGCATTTT.